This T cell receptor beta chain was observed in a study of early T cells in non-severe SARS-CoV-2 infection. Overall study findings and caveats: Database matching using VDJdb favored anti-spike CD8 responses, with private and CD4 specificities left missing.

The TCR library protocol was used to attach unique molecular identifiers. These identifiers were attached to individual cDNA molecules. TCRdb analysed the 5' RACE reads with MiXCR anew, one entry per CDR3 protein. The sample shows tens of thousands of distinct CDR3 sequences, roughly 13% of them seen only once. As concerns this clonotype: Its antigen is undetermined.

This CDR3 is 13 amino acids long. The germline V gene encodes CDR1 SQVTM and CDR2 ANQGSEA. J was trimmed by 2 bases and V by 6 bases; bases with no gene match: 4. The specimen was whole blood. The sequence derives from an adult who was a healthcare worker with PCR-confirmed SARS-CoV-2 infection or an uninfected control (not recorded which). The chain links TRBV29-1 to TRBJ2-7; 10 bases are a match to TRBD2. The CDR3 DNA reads TGCAGCGTGACTAGCGGGTTAACCTACGAGCAGTACTTC. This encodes CSVTSGLTYEQYF.